The clone carrying this TCR beta chain has a handful of counts. A much larger clone differs by one base, so this may be a read error. This sample was taken from a study of breast tumors, draining lymph nodes, adjacent tissues. Breast cancer patients provided tissue from their axillary draining lymph nodes. Looked up from germline, CDR1 is SGHRS and CDR2 is YFSETQ. J lost 10 bases, V lost 2 bases, and 8 bases had no gene match. The CDR3 has 14 residues. Each CDR3 protein is one row after TCRdb ran MiXCR on the multiplex PCR reads. The sample records about 220,000 distinct CDR3 sequences, 30% to 35% being singletons.

V and J are TRBV5-1 and TRBJ1-5, with TRBD1 matching 8 bases. The sample consisted of axillary lymph node tissue. The sequence was collected from a female donor with breast cancer. Some clones in this sample may be carry-over from other donors' samples. CDR3 sequence reads: CASSFSGGEHPQHF. As DNA, the CDR3 is TGCGCCAGCAGCTTTTCAGGGGGCGAACACCCCCAGCATTTT.